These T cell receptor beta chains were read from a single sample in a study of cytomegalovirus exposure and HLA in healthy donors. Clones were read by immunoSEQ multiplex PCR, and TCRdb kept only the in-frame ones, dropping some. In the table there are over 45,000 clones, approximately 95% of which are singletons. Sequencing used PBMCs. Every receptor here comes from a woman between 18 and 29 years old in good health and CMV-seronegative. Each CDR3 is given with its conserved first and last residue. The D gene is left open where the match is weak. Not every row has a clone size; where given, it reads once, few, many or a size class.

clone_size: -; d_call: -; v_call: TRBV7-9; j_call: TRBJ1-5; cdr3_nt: TGTGCCAGCAGCTTACGGGGGGGGGATCAGCCCCAGCATTTT; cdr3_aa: CASSLRGGDQPQHF
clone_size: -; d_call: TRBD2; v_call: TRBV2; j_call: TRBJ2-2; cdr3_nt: TGTGCCAGCAGGGCGACTAGCGGGAGGACCGGGGAGCTGTTTTTT; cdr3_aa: CASRATSGRTGELFF
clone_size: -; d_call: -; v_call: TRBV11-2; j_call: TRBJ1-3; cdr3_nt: TGTGCCAGCAGCCCGCACGGTAACACCATATATTTT; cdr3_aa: CASSPHGNTIYF
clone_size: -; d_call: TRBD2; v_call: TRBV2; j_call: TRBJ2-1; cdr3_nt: TGTGCCAGCAGTGACTTAGCGGGGTCCTCCTACAATGAGCAGTTCTTC; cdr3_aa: CASSDLAGSSYNEQFF
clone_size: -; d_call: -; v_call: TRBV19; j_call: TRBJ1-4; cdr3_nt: TGTGCCAGCGGTCCGACGGGGGTGGGAGAAAAACTGTTTTTT; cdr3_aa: CASGPTGVGEKLFF
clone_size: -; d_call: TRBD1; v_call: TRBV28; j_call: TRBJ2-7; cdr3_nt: TGTGCCAGCAGCCGGGACAGGGTAGTCCACGAGCAGTACTTC; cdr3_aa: CASSRDRVVHEQYF
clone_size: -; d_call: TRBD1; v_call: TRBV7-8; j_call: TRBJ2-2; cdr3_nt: TGTGCCAGCAGCCCCCGGACAGGGGCCGGGGAGCTGTTTTTT; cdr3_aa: CASSPRTGAGELFF
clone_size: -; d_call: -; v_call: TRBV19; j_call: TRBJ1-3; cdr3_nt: TGTGCCAGTAGCTGGGCGGGAGTCCGAACCTCTGGAAACACCATATATTTT; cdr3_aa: CASSWAGVRTSGNTIYF
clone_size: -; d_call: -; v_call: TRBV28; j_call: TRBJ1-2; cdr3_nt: TGTGCCAGCAGTTTCGGCCATGGGGGACAATTAGGTGGCTACACCTTC; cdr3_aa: CASSFGHGGQLGGYTF
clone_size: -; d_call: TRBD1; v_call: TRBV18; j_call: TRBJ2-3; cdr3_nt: TGTGCCAGCTCACCAAACAGGGGTTCCGGCACAGATACGCAGTATTTT; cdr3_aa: CASSPNRGSGTDTQYF
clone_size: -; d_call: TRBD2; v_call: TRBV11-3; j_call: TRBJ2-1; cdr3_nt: TGTGCCAGCAGCTTAGCTAGCGGGGCCTCCTACAATGAGCAGTTCTTC; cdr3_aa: CASSLASGASYNEQFF
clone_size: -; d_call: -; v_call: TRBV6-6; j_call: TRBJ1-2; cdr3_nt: TGTGCCAGCAGTTACTTGGACACCACCCGATATTATGGCTACACCTTC; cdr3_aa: CASSYLDTTRYYGYTF
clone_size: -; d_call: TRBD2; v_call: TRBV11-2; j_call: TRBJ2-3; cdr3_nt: TGTGCCAGCAGCTCGAGAGCGGGGGGGGTCACAGATACGCAGTATTTT; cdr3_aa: CASSSRAGGVTDTQYF
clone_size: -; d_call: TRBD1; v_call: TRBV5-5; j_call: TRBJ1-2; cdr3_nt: TGTGCCAGCCAAGACAGGGACTATGGCTACACCTTC; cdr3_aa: CASQDRDYGYTF
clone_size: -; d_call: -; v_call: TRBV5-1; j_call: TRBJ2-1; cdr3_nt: TGCGCCAGCAGCTCCTTGCTAGGCAATGAGCAGTTCTTC; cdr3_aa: CASSSLLGNEQFF
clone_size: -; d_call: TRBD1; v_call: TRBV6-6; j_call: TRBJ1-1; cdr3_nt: TGTGCCAGCAGTTACGGGACAGGGGAGGCTTTCTTT; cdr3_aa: CASSYGTGEAFF
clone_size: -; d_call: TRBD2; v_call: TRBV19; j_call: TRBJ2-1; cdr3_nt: TGTGCCAGTAGCGACCTGACTAGCGGGGAGGGGGGTGAGCAGTTCTTC; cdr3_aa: CASSDLTSGEGGEQFF
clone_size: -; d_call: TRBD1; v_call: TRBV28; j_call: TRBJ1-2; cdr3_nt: TGTGCCAGCAGTGCCTACCAGGGGGCTTTATATGGCTACACCTTC; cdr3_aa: CASSAYQGALYGYTF
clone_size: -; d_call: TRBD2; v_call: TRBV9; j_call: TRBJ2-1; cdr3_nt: TGTGCCAGCAGCGTAGGAGGGGCCGCGGGAGTGTCCTACAATGAGCAGTTCTTC; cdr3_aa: CASSVGGAAGVSYNEQFF
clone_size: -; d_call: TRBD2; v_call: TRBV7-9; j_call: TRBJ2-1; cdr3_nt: TGTGCCAGCAGCTTAGCTCTGGCTAGCGGGGATGAGCAGTTCTTC; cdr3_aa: CASSLALASGDEQFF
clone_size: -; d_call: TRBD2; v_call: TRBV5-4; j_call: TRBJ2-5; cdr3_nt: TGTGCCAGCGGACTAGCGGGAGTAGGAGAGACCCAGTACTTC; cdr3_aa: CASGLAGVGETQYF
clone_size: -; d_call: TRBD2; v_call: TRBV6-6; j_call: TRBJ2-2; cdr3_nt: TGTGCCAGCAGTCCCCCGACTAGCGAGGCCGGGGAGCTGTTTTTT; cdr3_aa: CASSPPTSEAGELFF
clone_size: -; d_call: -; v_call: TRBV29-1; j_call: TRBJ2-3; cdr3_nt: TGCAGCGTCCCTCCGCGTTCCGATACGCAGTATTTT; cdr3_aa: CSVPPRSDTQYF
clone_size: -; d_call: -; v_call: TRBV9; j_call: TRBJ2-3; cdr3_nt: TGTGCCAGCAGCCGGGGGTACCCGGATACGCAGTATTTT; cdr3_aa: CASSRGYPDTQYF
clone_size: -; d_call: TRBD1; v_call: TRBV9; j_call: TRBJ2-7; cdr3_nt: TGTGCCAGCAGCGAGGGACAGGGGTACCAGCAGTACTTC; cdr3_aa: CASSEGQGYQQYF
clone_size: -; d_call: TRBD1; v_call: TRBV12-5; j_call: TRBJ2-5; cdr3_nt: TGTGCTAGTGGTTTGGGACAGGGGATTAGGGAGACCCAGTACTTC; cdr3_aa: CASGLGQGIRETQYF
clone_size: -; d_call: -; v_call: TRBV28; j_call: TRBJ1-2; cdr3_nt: TGTGCCAGCAGGTGGGACACAAACTATGGCTACACCTTC; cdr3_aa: CASRWDTNYGYTF
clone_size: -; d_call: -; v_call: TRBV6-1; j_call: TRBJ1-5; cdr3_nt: TGTGCCAGCAGTGTTCCTACAGGGTATCGGCATTTT; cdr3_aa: CASSVPTGYRHF
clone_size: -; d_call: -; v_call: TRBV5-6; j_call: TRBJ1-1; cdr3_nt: TGTGCCAGCAGCCCCGGCGACAGGCGGTTAATGAACACTGAAGCTTTCTTT; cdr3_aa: CASSPGDRRLMNTEAFF
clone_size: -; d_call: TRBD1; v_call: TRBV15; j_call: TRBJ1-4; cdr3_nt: TGTGCCACCAGCACCAGGGACAGGCATCACGAAAAACTGTTTTTT; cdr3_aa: CATSTRDRHHEKLFF
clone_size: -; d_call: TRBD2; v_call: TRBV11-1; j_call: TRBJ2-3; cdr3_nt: TGTGCCAGCAGCTCCAGACTAGCGGGGTCGGGTACGCAGTATTTT; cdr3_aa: CASSSRLAGSGTQYF
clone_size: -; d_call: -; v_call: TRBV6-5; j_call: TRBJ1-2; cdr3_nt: TGTGCCAGCAGTGAAGGGGACACTACGGAGCGGACCTTC; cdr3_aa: CASSEGDTTERTF
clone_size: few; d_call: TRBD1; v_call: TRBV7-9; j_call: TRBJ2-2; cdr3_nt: TGTGCCAGCAGCTCAAGGGGACAGGCCCCCACCGGGGAGCTGTTTTTT; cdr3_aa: CASSSRGQAPTGELFF
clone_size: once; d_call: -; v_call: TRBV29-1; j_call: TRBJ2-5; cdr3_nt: TGCAGCGTTGCACCACGCAGGACACCGCAAGAGACCCAGTACTTC; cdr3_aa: CSVAPRRTPQETQYF
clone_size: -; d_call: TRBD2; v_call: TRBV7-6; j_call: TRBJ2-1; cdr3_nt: TGTGCCAGCAGCTTAAGGGTAGGCGGGAGGTTGGATGAGCAGTTCTTC; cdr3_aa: CASSLRVGGRLDEQFF
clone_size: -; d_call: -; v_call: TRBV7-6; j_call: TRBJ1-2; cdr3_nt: TGTGCCAGCAGCCTAGAGGACAGACCGAACTATGGCTACACCTTC; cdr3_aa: CASSLEDRPNYGYTF
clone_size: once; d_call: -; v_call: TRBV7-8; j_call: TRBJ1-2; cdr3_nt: TGTGCCAGCAGCTTAGGAAGACTAGTCGTGATGAACTATGGCTACACCTTC; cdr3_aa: CASSLGRLVVMNYGYTF
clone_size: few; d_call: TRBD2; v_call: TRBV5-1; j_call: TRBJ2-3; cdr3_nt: TGCGCCAGCAGCTCCGGGACTAGCTTTCCAGATACGCAGTATTTT; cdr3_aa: CASSSGTSFPDTQYF
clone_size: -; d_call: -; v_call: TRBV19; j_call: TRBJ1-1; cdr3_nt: TGTGCCAGTATCAAATGGACTTCGTGGTGGAACACTGAAGCTTTCTTT; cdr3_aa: CASIKWTSWWNTEAFF
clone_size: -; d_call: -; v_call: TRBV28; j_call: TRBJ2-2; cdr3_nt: TGTGCCAGCAGTTTATTTTCGGTCAGGCGAACAAAATTTCCAAACGCCGGGGAGCTGTTTTTT; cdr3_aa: CASSLFSVRRTKFPNAGELFF
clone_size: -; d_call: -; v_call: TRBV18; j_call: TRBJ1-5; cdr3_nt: TGTGCCAGCTCCTCTTCCGGGATGCCCCAGCATTTT; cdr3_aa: CASSSSGMPQHF
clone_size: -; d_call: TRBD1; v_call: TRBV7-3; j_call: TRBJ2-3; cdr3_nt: TGTGCCAGCAGCTTAATAGGGGGCTCCACAGATACGCAGTATTTT; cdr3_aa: CASSLIGGSTDTQYF
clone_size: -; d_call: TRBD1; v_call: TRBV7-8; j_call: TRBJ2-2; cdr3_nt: TGTGCCAGCAGCCGAACTTATCGCTCAGGGGGCGCGACCGGGGAGCTGTTTTTT; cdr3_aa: CASSRTYRSGGATGELFF
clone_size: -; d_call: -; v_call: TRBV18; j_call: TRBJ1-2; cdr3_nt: TGTGCCAGCTCATCAGCCCCCAGAGGTGGTGATGGCTACACCTTC; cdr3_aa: CASSSAPRGGDGYTF
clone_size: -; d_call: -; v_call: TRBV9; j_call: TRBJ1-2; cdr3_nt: TGTGCCAGCAGCCCGCGCTCGGGTTTGGGTCCAACTAACTATGGCTACACCTTC; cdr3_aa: CASSPRSGLGPTNYGYTF
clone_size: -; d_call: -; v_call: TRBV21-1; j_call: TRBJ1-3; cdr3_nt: TGTGCCAGCAGCAAAGACTCCGGGGCTGGAAACACCATATATTTT; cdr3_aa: CASSKDSGAGNTIYF
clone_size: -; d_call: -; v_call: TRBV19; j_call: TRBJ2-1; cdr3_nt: TGTGCCAGTAGTATACAGGGATCTAACTACAATGAGCAGTTCTTC; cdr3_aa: CASSIQGSNYNEQFF
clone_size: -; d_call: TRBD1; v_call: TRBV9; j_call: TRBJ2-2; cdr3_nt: TGTGCCAGCAGCGTAGCAGGACAGGGGGTCGGGGAGCTGTTTTTT; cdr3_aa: CASSVAGQGVGELFF
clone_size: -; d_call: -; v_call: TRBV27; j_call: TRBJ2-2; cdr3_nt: TGTGCCAGCAGACCAACAGGAAACACCGGGGAGCTGTTTTTT; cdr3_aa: CASRPTGNTGELFF
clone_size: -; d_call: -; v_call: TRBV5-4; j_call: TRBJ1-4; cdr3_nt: TGTGCCAGCAGCCGGCGGGGGCCCAGGAATGAAAAACTGTTTTTT; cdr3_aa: CASSRRGPRNEKLFF
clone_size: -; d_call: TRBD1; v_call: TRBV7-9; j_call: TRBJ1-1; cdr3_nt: TGTGCCAGCAGCCCAACAGGGGGGGGGAGCACTGAAGCTTTCTTT; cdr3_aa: CASSPTGGGSTEAFF
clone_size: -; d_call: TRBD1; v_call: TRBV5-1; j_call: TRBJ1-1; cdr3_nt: TGCGCCAGCAGCTTGGTGGGACAGGCTGGGAACACTGAAGCTTTCTTT; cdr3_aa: CASSLVGQAGNTEAFF
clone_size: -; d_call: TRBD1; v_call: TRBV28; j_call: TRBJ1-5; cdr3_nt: TGTGCCAGCAGTCCCTCGGGACAGGGCTTCGATCAGCCCCAGCATTTT; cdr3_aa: CASSPSGQGFDQPQHF